A single sample gave rise to the 30 T cell receptor beta chains below, sequenced in a study of OX40 agonist ivuxolimab in advanced cancers. Sequencing used immunoSEQ multiplex PCR; TCRdb keeps in-frame clones, though not all of them. The table lists around 80,000 clones, approximately 86% of them singletons. Sequenced here: CD4+ or CD8+ T cells sorted from blood, sampled in a trial of the OX40 agonist ivuxolimab. These receptors all stem from an adult with an advanced solid tumor such as melanoma, head and neck, liver or kidney cancer.

This clone has more than one count but fewer than ten. This chain connects TRBV5-1 to TRBJ2-3; 7 nucleotides match TRBD1. V gave up 0 bases and J gave up 5 bases; unmatched junction bases: 6. Germline CDR1 is SGHRS and CDR2 is YFSETQ. The CDR3 totals 15 residues. In nucleotides, the CDR3 is TGCGCCAGCAGCTTGGAGGGGGCCATGAGAGATACGCAGTATTTT. The encoded protein is CASSLEGAMRDTQYF.

The V call is TRBV19, the J call TRBJ1-4; the match to TRBD1 covers 7 bases. The CDR3 runs 15 residues. The V gene end was trimmed by 6 bases and the J gene end by 4 bases; junction bases not matched to a gene: 8. Germline loops: CDR1 LNHDA, CDR2 SQIVND (reference sequence). CDR3 DNA sequence: TGTGCCAGTAGATCGACCGGGACAGTTAATGAAAAACTGTTTTTT. This codes for CASRSTGTVNEKLFF. Supplemented by reference TRBV19 and TRBJ1-4, the full variable domain reads DGGITQSPKYLFRKEGQNVTLSCEQNLNHDAMYWYRQDPGQGLRLIYYSQIVNDFQKGDIAEGYSVSREKKESFPLTVTSAQKNPTAFYLCASRSTGTVNEKLFFGSGTQLSVL.

The chain combines TRBV7-8 with TRBJ2-1; TRBD2 agrees at 16 bases. Trimming took 6 bases from V and 0 from J; bases not matched to a gene: 8. CDR3 length equals 19 residues. Germline V gene data show CDR1 as SGHVS and CDR2 as FQNEAQ. This chain's CDR3 is CASRSGLAGGRSSYNEQFF. CDR3 sequence (DNA): TGTGCCAGCAGATCGGGACTAGCGGGGGGGAGGAGCTCCTACAATGAGCAGTTCTTC.

This chain links TRBV7-9 with TRBJ2-7; D gene unclear. CDR3 length equals 12 residues. Trimming shortened V by 8 bases and J by 3 bases, and 11 bases separated the two germline ends. Germline values: CDR1 SEHNR, CDR2 FQNEAQ (reference sequence). The CDR3 loop reads CASGKASYEQYF. For the CDR3, the DNA is TGTGCCAGCGGAAAGGCTAGCTACGAGCAGTACTTC. The complete variable domain, with remaining parts taken from reference TRBV7-9 and TRBJ2-7, reads DTGVSQNPRHKITKRGQNVTFRCDPISEHNRLYWYRQTLGQGPEFLTYFQNEAQLEKSRLLSDRFSAERPKGSFSTLEIQRTEQGDSAMYLCASGKASYEQYFGPGTRLTVT.

This chain joins TRBV28 and TRBJ1-1; a weak D match, TRBD1 (6 bases). Per the germline V gene, CDR1 is MDHEN and CDR2 is SYDVKM. V was cut by 6 bases and J by 12 bases, with 20 bases left in between. CDR3 length: 13 amino acids. CDR3 sequence (DNA): TGTGCCAGCAGGCCAGGGGAGCTTCTCCCGACTTTCTTT. It translates to CASRPGELLPTFF.

The chain links TRBV20-1 to TRBJ1-1; D not certain. The CDR3 has 10 residues. Germline assignment: CDR1 DFQATT and CDR2 SNEGSKA (reference sequence). V gave up 1 base and J gave up 11 bases, with 8 bases separating them. Written as DNA, the CDR3 is TGCAGTGCTAGAGTGGGCCGGGCTTTCTTT. Translating it yields CSARVGRAFF.

This chain connects TRBV7-2 to TRBJ1-1; D is undetermined. Trimming left V 5 bases short and J 0 bases short, with 10 bases between. The CDR3 loop spans 14 amino acids. Germline lookup yields CDR1 SGHTA and CDR2 FQGNSA. DNA for the CDR3: TGTGCCAGCAGCCTATGGCTTATGAACACTGAAGCTTTCTTT. This encodes CASSLWLMNTEAFF.

This clone was counted once. The V call is TRBV11-2, the J call TRBJ2-3, with TRBD1 matching 8 bases. With V trimmed by 0 bases and J by 6 bases, 11 bases remained unmatched. This CDR3 has 17 amino acids. Germline loops: CDR1 SGHAT, CDR2 FQNNGV. The CDR3 DNA reads as TGTGCCAGCAGCTTAGATCCCCGGACAGGGATCGAGGATACGCAGTATTTT. Its protein product is CASSLDPRTGIEDTQYF.

V and J are TRBV28 and TRBJ2-2, with D perhaps TRBD1 or TRBD2 (6 bases each). Trimming removed 8 bases at V and 5 bases at J, with 12 bases between. This CDR3 has 13 amino acids. Germline V gene data show CDR1 as MDHEN and CDR2 as SYDVKM. Here the CDR3 reads CASPSGATGELFF. CDR3 sequence (DNA): TGTGCCAGCCCTTCGGGGGCTACCGGGGAGCTGTTTTTT.

The J gene is TRBJ1-5, the V gene TRBV5-8; D call uncertain. The CDR3 extends over 14 amino acids. CDR1 is SGHTS and CDR2 is YDEGEE in the germline V gene. Trimming took 0 bases from V and 7 from J, leaving 11 bases between them. The CDR3 spells CASSLGRGRQPQHF. The CDR3, as DNA: TGTGCCAGCAGCTTGGGCCGGGGAAGACAGCCCCAGCATTTT.

The V and J genes are TRBV5-8 and TRBJ2-1; D is ambiguous. The V gene's germline CDR1 is SGHTS and CDR2 YDEGEE. CDR3 length equals 15 residues. The germline V and J ends were trimmed by 0 bases and 7 bases, with 14 bases remaining between them. The CDR3 loop reads CASSLDGRKGNEQFF. DNA of the CDR3: TGTGCCAGCAGCTTGGACGGCCGAAAGGGAAATGAGCAGTTCTTC.

The chain couples TRBV2 to TRBJ1-5, with D perhaps TRBD1 (5 bases). The CDR3 consists of 13 residues. Trimming removed 4 bases at V and 9 bases at J, with 13 bases between. CDR1 and CDR2 (germline): SNHLY, FYNNEI. The CDR3 loop reads CASSGREVGPQHF. The CDR3 nucleotides are TGTGCCAGCAGTGGCAGGGAAGTCGGGCCCCAGCATTTT.

V is TRBV10-1 and J is TRBJ2-3; D is perhaps TRBD1 or TRBD2 (5 bases each). V lost 0 bases to trimming and J lost 0 bases, with 10 bases between them. This CDR3 has 16 residues. CDR1 WNHNN and CDR2 SYGVQD come from the germline V gene (reference sequence). CDR3 coding DNA: TGCGCCAGCAGTGAGTCAGGGGACCTTAGCACAGATACGCAGTATTTT. Protein sequence: CASSESGDLSTDTQYF.

This chain joins TRBV5-1 and TRBJ2-7; 7 positions agree with TRBD1. Germline loops: CDR1 SGHRS, CDR2 YFSETQ. V trimming: 6 bases; J trimming: 4 bases; junction bases outside the gene matches: 7. CDR3 length: 13 amino acids. The DNA of the CDR3 is TGCGCCAGCACCCGAGGGGGCGCGTACGAGCAGTACTTC. Residues: CASTRGGAYEQYF.

The chain uses TRBV15 and TRBJ2-7; no firm D call. This CDR3 is built from 15 residues. Germline V gene data show CDR1 as LNHNV and CDR2 as YYDKDF (reference sequence). Trimming shortened V by 1 base and J by 3 bases, and 13 bases separated the two germline ends. The CDR3 DNA sequence: TGTGCCACCAGCAGAGGGGGTACCCTGAACTACGAGCAGTACGTC. Residues: CATSRGGTLNYEQYV.

V gene TRBV6-5 combines with J gene TRBJ2-3; no clear D gene. CDR1 is MNHEY and CDR2 is SVGAGI in the germline V gene. The CDR3 is 13 residues long. Trimming removed 2 bases at V and 7 bases at J, with 10 bases between. CDR3 loop: CASSYSTVNTQYF. The CDR3 nucleotides are TGTGCCAGCAGTTACAGCACAGTTAATACGCAGTATTTT.

V gene TRBV7-9 combines with J gene TRBJ1-5; tentatively, D is TRBD1 (5 bases). In germline, CDR1 is SEHNR, CDR2 FQNEAQ (reference sequence). CDR3 size: 12 residues. Trimming took off 5 bases at V and 13 bases at J, with 15 bases between the two ends. In nucleotides, the CDR3 is TGTGCCAGCAGCCAAAACCAGGGCTATCAGCATTTT. Translating it yields CASSQNQGYQHF.

This clone was seen a handful of times. The V gene is TRBV9, the J gene TRBJ2-1, with D perhaps matching TRBD1 (5 bases). The CDR3 contains 14 residues. Trimming removed 0 bases at V and 4 bases at J, with 8 bases between. Germline lookup yields CDR1 SGDLS and CDR2 YYNGEE. The CDR3 DNA is TGTGCCAGCAGCGTAGCTGCAGGGTACAATGAGCAGTTCTTC. Protein: CASSVAAGYNEQFF. Looking up the rest from reference TRBV9 and TRBJ2-1 gives the full variable domain: DSGVTQTPKHLITATGQRVTLRCSPRSGDLSVYWYQQSLDQGLQFLIQYYNGEERAKGNILERFSAQQFPDLHSELNLSSLELGDSALYFCASSVAAGYNEQFFGPGTRLTVL.

The gene calls are TRBV10-3 and TRBJ2-5; D gene unclear. The J call is in doubt because the DNA end fits TRBJ2-7 better. This CDR3 is 14 amino acids long. Germline CDR1 ENHRY, CDR2 SYGVKD. The CDR3 region has the DNA TGTGCCATCAGTGAGTCGAAAGTCAACTACGAGCAGTACTTC. Encoded protein: CAISESKVNYEQYF.

V gene TRBV4-2 combines with J gene TRBJ1-5; possibly TRBD1 for D (6 bases). Germline assignment: CDR1 LGHNA and CDR2 YNFKEQ. Trimming removed 0 bases from V and 1 base from J, with 10 bases in between. The CDR3 is made up of 16 amino acids. The CDR3 is CASSQEQGGSNQPQHF. For the CDR3, the DNA is TGTGCCAGCAGCCAAGAACAGGGCGGCAGCAATCAGCCCCAGCATTTT.

The V call is TRBV7-9, the J call TRBJ1-1, with 7 positions matching TRBD1. The CDR3 sequence is 16 residues long. CDR1 and CDR2 (germline): SEHNR, FQNEAQ (reference sequence). Trimming removed 1 base from V and 0 bases from J; junction bases left unmatched: 5. The CDR3 bases are TGTGCCAGCAGCTTAGGACAGGGAGTATTGAACACTGAAGCTTTCTTT. The encoded protein is CASSLGQGVLNTEAFF. Combining the CDR3 with reference TRBV7-9 and TRBJ1-1 gives the whole variable domain DTGVSQNPRHKITKRGQNVTFRCDPISEHNRLYWYRQTLGQGPEFLTYFQNEAQLEKSRLLSDRFSAERPKGSFSTLEIQRTEQGDSAMYLCASSLGQGVLNTEAFFGQGTRLTVV.

V and J are TRBV28 and TRBJ1-4; D call uncertain. This CDR3 is built from 15 residues. Germline values: CDR1 MDHEN, CDR2 SYDVKM. V shed 5 bases and J shed 6 bases, with 16 bases lying between them. The CDR3 DNA is TGTGCCAGCAGTCCACCGGAGGCCGGTGATGAAAAACTGTTTTTT. As protein: CASSPPEAGDEKLFF.

The chain combines TRBV5-4 with TRBJ1-2; 11 nucleotides line up with TRBD1. The CDR3 consists of 14 residues. CDR1 SGHNT and CDR2 YYREEE come from the germline V gene (reference sequence). Trimming at V came to 4 bases and at J to 5 bases, leaving 4 bases not matched to a gene. CDR3 in DNA: TGTGCCAGCAGCCCGGACAGGGGGCCTTATGGCTACACCTTC. It yields the protein CASSPDRGPYGYTF. Together with reference TRBV5-4 and TRBJ1-2, the CDR3 gives the full variable domain: ETGVTQSPTHLIKTRGQQVTLRCSSQSGHNTVSWYQQALGQGPQFIFQYYREEENGRGNFPPRFSGLQFPNYSSELNVNALELDDSALYLCASSPDRGPYGYTFGSGTRLTVV.

The CDR3 region has the DNA TGCGCCAGCAGCCCCGGGTTAGCGGGGGGCCAAGAGACCCAGTACTTC. Residues: CASSPGLAGGQETQYF. V and J are TRBV5-1 and TRBJ2-5; 10 bases are a match to TRBD2. CDR3 length equals 16 residues. The V segment lost 4 bases and the J segment 1 base; nucleotides outside the gene matches: 7. Germline CDR1 and CDR2: SGHRS and YFSETQ.

The chain's CDR3 is CASSDMGQANEKLFF. CDR3 sequence (DNA): TGTGCCAGCAGTGACATGGGACAGGCTAATGAAAAACTGTTTTTT. The chain has TRBV2 and TRBJ1-4; 8 bases map to TRBD1. Germline CDR1 SNHLY, CDR2 FYNNEI. Losses at the gene ends were 3 bases for V and 3 bases for J; bases not matched to a gene: 3. This CDR3 has 15 residues.

This chain uses TRBV6-5 with TRBJ1-6; D uncertain. Trimming pared 6 bases from V and 8 bases from J, leaving 11 bases between. From germline, CDR1 is MNHEY and CDR2 SVGAGI. The CDR3 length is 13 residues. The CDR3 region has the DNA TGTGCCAGCAGCCCCTCCCGGGATTCACCCCTCCACTTT. Protein product: CASSPSRDSPLHF.

The V call is TRBV29-1, the J call TRBJ2-5, with 7 positions matching TRBD1. The V segment lost 5 bases and the J segment 3 bases; nucleotides outside the gene matches: 3. The CDR3 has 12 amino acids. Germline-derived CDR1 and CDR2 are SQVTM and ANQGSEA. CDR3 sequence: CSVTTGKETQYF. The CDR3 bases are TGCAGCGTTACGACAGGGAAAGAGACCCAGTACTTC. Together with reference TRBV29-1 and TRBJ2-5, the CDR3 gives the full variable domain: SAVISQKPSRDICQRGTSLTIQCQVDSQVTMMFWYRQQPGQSLTLIATANQGSEATYESGFVIDKFPISRPNLTFSTLTVSNMSPEDSSIYLCSVTTGKETQYFGPGTRLLVL.

The chain links TRBV28 to TRBJ1-2; 8 nucleotides line up with TRBD1. CDR3 size: 15 residues. V lost 6 bases and J lost 2; bases outside the gene matches: 8. Germline loops: CDR1 MDHEN, CDR2 SYDVKM. The CDR3 protein is CASRPRDRMNYGYTF. CDR3 nucleotides: TGTGCCAGCAGGCCCCGGGACAGGATGAACTATGGCTACACCTTC.

The genes are TRBV19 and TRBJ2-1; no firm D call. This CDR3 has 14 residues. Germline values: CDR1 LNHDA, CDR2 SQIVND (reference sequence). V was clipped by 5 bases and J by 4 bases, with 12 bases between them. DNA of the CDR3: TGTGCCAGTAGTCCTACACGACAATACAATGAGCAGTTCTTC. It specifies CASSPTRQYNEQFF.

The chain recombines TRBV4-1 with TRBJ2-1; D unresolved. Germline CDR1 and CDR2: MGHRA and YSYEKL. The CDR3 spans 15 residues. V dropped 0 bases and J dropped 0 bases, with 6 bases sitting between them. This CDR3 reads CASSQEGLSYNEQFF. Written as DNA, the CDR3 is TGCGCCAGCAGCCAAGAAGGGCTCTCCTACAATGAGCAGTTCTTC.